This T cell receptor beta chain was captured by sequencing in a study of beta chain features in type 1 diabetes. This clone was detected only once. Its antigen remains unidentified. Sorting with CD45RO/CCR7/CD25/CD127/CD95/CD27 yielded naive, central memory, regulatory and stem-like memory CD4+ cells. Overall study findings and caveats: Shortening of TCRB CDR3s, moderate but significant, appeared in all four CD4+ subsets of Type 1 diabetes patients.

All of the isolated RNA was reverse transcribed, so expressed TCRB transcripts were sequenced. Regulatory, naive and central memory T cell samples averaged approximately 3.4 million reads. TCRdb's table, derived via immunoSEQ multiplex PCR, lists solely in-frame clones and lacks some. The table lists roughly 330,000 clones, approximately 13% of them singletons, with about 0.016% in the top ten. Sequences were obtained from naive CD4+ T cells from blood. The clonotype originates from a young woman with type 1 diabetes.

The CDR3 loop is CASSSPFGANVLTF. CDR3 nucleotide sequence: TGTGCCAGCAGTTCCCCCTTTGGGGCCAACGTCCTGACTTTC. This sequence joins TRBV28 and TRBJ2-6, with no clear D. The germline V gene encodes CDR1 MDHEN and CDR2 SYDVKM. Trimming pared 4 bases from V and 3 bases from J, leaving 7 bases between. This CDR3 spans 14 amino acids.